The 24 T cell receptor beta chains given below trace back to one sample, sequenced in a study of Graves' ophthalmopathy and Graves' hyperthyroidism. TCR beta CDR3 regions were amplified from RNA transcripts. Scientists carried out first-round RT-PCR using HTBI primers and then a second-round multiplex PCR. Each CDR3 protein gets one entry after TCRdb re-called the multiplex PCR reads with MiXCR. In the table there are fewer than 400,000 distinct CDR3 sequences, around 19% of which are singletons. The source material was peripheral blood. The receptor set was obtained from a young woman with Graves' ophthalmopathy.

This clonotype was seen repeatedly, ten times or more. The J gene is TRBJ1-5, the V gene TRBV6-2 or TRBV6-3, with no clear D. There are 12 residues in the CDR3. V was trimmed by 5 bases and J by 3 bases, leaving 5 bases between them. CDR1 is MNHEY and CDR2 is SVGEGT in the germline V gene. The chain's CDR3 is CASSRTNQPQHF. CDR3 in DNA: TGTGCCAGCAGTCGGACCAATCAGCCCCAGCATTTT.

At least ten counts were recorded for this clonotype. This sequence may be a read error, since a much larger clone differs from it by one base. V and J are TRBV19 and TRBJ1-1; TRBD1 matches 7 bases. There are 14 residues in the CDR3. Germline CDR1 LNHDA, CDR2 SQIVND (reference sequence). The CDR3 DNA reads as TGTGCCAGTAGTCGCCGGGACAGCAACACTGAAGCTTCCTTT. Its translation is CASSRRDSNTEASF.

In its sample, this clonotype was seen a few times. The chain combines TRBV6-5 with TRBJ2-5, with 8 bases fitting TRBD2. The CDR3 has 13 residues. The junction had 2 bases not matched to a gene; V was cut back by 3 bases and J by 5 bases. CDR1 is MNHEY, CDR2 SVGAGI, per germline. CDR3 residues: CASSYRTSETQYF. The DNA for the CDR3 is TGTGCCAGCAGTTATAGGACTAGCGAGACCCAGTACTTC.

This chain's CDR3 is CACPFQGEGSGNTIYF. The CDR3 DNA sequence: TGTGCCTGTCCATTCCAGGGTGAAGGGTCTGGAAACACCATATATTTT. The gene calls are TRBV30 and TRBJ1-3; a weak D match, TRBD1 (5 bases). Germline V gene data show CDR1 as GTSNPN and CDR2 as SVGIG (reference sequence). The CDR3 is 16 residues long. Trimming took off 6 bases at V and 1 base at J, with 19 bases between the two ends.

This clonotype was picked up many times. The genes are TRBV6-2 or TRBV6-3 and TRBJ2-5, with D unclear. Germline V gene lookup returns CDR1 MNHEY and CDR2 SVGEGT. This CDR3 region has 14 residues. V was trimmed by 6 bases and J by 5 bases, leaving 16 bases between them. The CDR3 here is CASSPGDGWETQYF. As DNA, the CDR3 is TGTGCCAGCAGCCCTGGTGACGGATGGGAGACCCAGTACTTC.

This clonotype was recorded many times. The rearrangement uses TRBV12-3 or TRBV12-4 and TRBJ2-2, with 9 bases fitting TRBD1. This CDR3 region has 14 residues. With 5 bases clipped from V and 8 bases from J, the junction kept 6 bases outside the gene matches. CDR3: CASSEQGARGELFF. The CDR3 DNA follows: TGTGCCAGCAGTGAACAGGGGGCGCGGGGGGAGCTGTTTTTT.

This clonotype was recorded many times. The rearrangement links TRBV30 to TRBJ2-7; D remains unclear. In germline, CDR1 is GTSNPN, CDR2 SVGIG (reference sequence). CDR3 length equals 12 residues. V was shortened by 2 bases and J by 3 bases, with 8 bases between the two germline ends. The DNA of the CDR3 is TGTGCCTGGAGTTCCTTCAGCTACGAGCAGTACTTC. Its translation: CAWSSFSYEQYF.

The chain couples TRBV11-2 to TRBJ2-7; 7 bases are a match to TRBD1. V lost 5 bases, J lost 6 bases, and 13 bases stayed unmatched. CDR1 SGHAT and CDR2 FQNNGV come from the germline V gene. This CDR3 has 15 residues. CDR3 region: CASSLKRTGVGEQYF. The CDR3 DNA follows: TGTGCCAGCAGCCTGAAAAGAACAGGGGTGGGCGAGCAGTACTTC.

V gene TRBV28 combines with J gene TRBJ1-5; 8 nucleotides align to TRBD1. V dropped 7 bases and J dropped 7; count of bases not matched to a gene: 9. The CDR3 runs to 14 residues. Germline loops: CDR1 MDHEN, CDR2 SYDVKM. The CDR3 loop reads CASTADRVGQPQHF. As DNA, the CDR3 is TGTGCCAGCACTGCGGACAGGGTAGGCCAGCCCCAGCATTTT.

This clonotype was found many times. J is TRBJ1-6 and V is TRBV12-3 or TRBV12-4; the D gene is possibly TRBD1 (5 bases). V was shortened by 8 bases and J by 5 bases, with 7 bases between the two germline ends. The CDR3 length is 12 residues. The CDR3 DNA follows: TGTGCCAGCCGAGGGGATAATTCACCCCTCCACTTT. Translation gives CASRGDNSPLHF.

This clonotype was seen once. The chain recombines TRBV27 with TRBJ2-7, with 13 positions matching TRBD2. The CDR3 is 16 residues long. Germline V gene data show CDR1 as MNHEY and CDR2 as SMNVEV (reference sequence). The V and J ends lost 6 bases and 2 bases, in that order; junction bases with no gene match: 7. The CDR3 DNA follows: TGTGCCAGCAGCACAGGACTAGCGGGAGAGACCTACGAGCAGTACTTC. Amino acids: CASSTGLAGETYEQYF.

There are many counts of this clonotype. V is TRBV7-8 and J is TRBJ1-1, with D unresolved. Germline-derived CDR1 and CDR2 are SGHVS and FQNEAQ. V lost 4 bases to trimming and J lost 1 base, with 16 bases between them. There are 16 residues in the CDR3. The CDR3 coding sequence is TGTGCCAGCAGCTCATCCCCGGGTCCTTGGAACACTGAAGCTTTCTTT. Its translation is CASSSSPGPWNTEAFF.

This clonotype showed up many times. This chain joins TRBV11-3 and TRBJ2-7, with D uncertain. Looked up from germline, CDR1 is SGHNT and CDR2 is YENEEA. This CDR3 is built from 17 residues. V lost 1 base and J 6 bases, leaving 22 bases between the germline ends. CDR3 DNA sequence: TGTGCCAGCAGCTTAGTCCCTAGTTCACATATCCAGAGCGAGCAGTACTTC. This sequence encodes CASSLVPSSHIQSEQYF.

There are many counts of this clonotype. V and J are TRBV6-6 and TRBJ2-2; no reliable D call. Trimming stripped 6 bases from V and 7 bases from J, with 12 bases between. The CDR3 consists of 13 residues. In germline, CDR1 is MNHNY, CDR2 SVGAGI (reference sequence). CDR3: CASRPTTSGELFF. CDR3 DNA sequence: TGTGCCAGCAGACCGACCACCAGCGGGGAGCTGTTTTTT.

This clonotype has only one observation. Compared with germline, one end of the junction differs, possibly owing to a read error. The chain joins TRBV28 to TRBJ2-7; maybe TRBD2 (5 bases). Germline CDR1 and CDR2: MDHEN and SYDVKM. The CDR3 length is 13 residues. The CDR3 bases are TGTACCAGCTACAAGGGAGAAGCGTACGAGCAGTACTTC. The encoded protein is CTSYKGEAYEQYF. Filled out from reference TRBV28 and TRBJ2-7, the complete variable domain reads DVKVTQSSRYLVKRTGEKVFLECVQDMDHENMFWYRQDPGLGLRLIYFSYDVKMKEKGDIPEGYSVSREKKERFSLILESASTNQTSMYLCTSYKGEAYEQYFGPGTRLTVT.

In its sample, this clonotype was seen many times. The chain couples TRBV6-4 to TRBJ1-2; possibly TRBD1 for D (6 bases). The germline V gene has CDR1 MRHNA and CDR2 SNTAGT. The CDR3 extends over 18 amino acids. Trimming pared 2 bases from V and 0 bases from J, leaving 19 bases between. The CDR3 DNA sequence: TGTGCCAGCAGTGACCCATGGGACACAAGAAAAACTAACTATGGCTACACCTTC. Translated, it gives CASSDPWDTRKTNYGYTF.

The chain has TRBV30 and TRBJ1-5; 9 bases align to TRBD1. V dropped 5 bases and J dropped 8; count of bases not matched to a gene: 13. This CDR3 is built from 15 residues. CDR1 and CDR2 from the germline V gene are GTSNPN and SVGIG (reference sequence). The CDR3 DNA reads TGTGCCTGGTCTGGGACAGGGAGAGTTTGGAAGCCCCAGCATTTT. Its protein is CAWSGTGRVWKPQHF.

This clonotype has ten or more counts. This rearrangement joins TRBV12-3 or TRBV12-4 to TRBJ2-5, with 7 bases aligning to TRBD1. V lost 7 bases and J lost 2; bases outside the gene matches: 7. CDR3 length equals 14 residues. The CDR3 sequence: CASMGTAIQETQYF. The CDR3 DNA reads as TGTGCCAGCATGGGGACAGCTATTCAAGAGACCCAGTACTTC.

About this clonotype: At one end, the junction sequence differs from germline, possibly due to a read error. The gene calls are TRBV7-2 and TRBJ1-3, with D uncertain. The CDR3 consists of 15 residues. Per the germline V gene, CDR1 is SGHTA and CDR2 is FQGNSA. CDR3 DNA sequence: TGTGCCAGCAGCCTAGCAGGAACCTCTGGAAACACCATATATTTT. As protein: CASSLAGTSGNTIYF.

This clonotype has ten or more counts. V usage is TRBV6-5 and J usage is TRBJ2-6, with 7 bases aligning to TRBD1. CDR3 length equals 18 residues. CDR1 and CDR2 from the germline V gene are MNHEY and SVGAGI. J gave up 0 bases and V 6 bases, and 11 bases lay outside the gene matches. The CDR3 loop reads CASRFAGTASSGANVLTF. CDR3 DNA sequence: TGTGCCAGCAGATTCGCCGGGACAGCAAGCTCTGGGGCCAACGTCCTGACTTTC.

This clonotype has at least ten counts. This chain connects TRBV28 to TRBJ2-7; D gene uncertain. Trimming left V 3 bases short and J 2 bases short, with 11 bases between. Germline-derived CDR1 and CDR2 are MDHEN and SYDVKM. This CDR3 has 14 residues. The CDR3, as DNA: TGTGCCAGCAGTTTTTCCGCAGAAACCTACGAGCAGTACTTC. This gives the protein CASSFSAETYEQYF.

This clonotype has just one count. This chain uses TRBV12-3 or TRBV12-4 with TRBJ1-1, with a possible D match to TRBD1 (5 bases). With 1 base removed from V and 5 bases from J, the gap between germline ends came to 17 bases. CDR3 length equals 16 residues. The CDR3 DNA reads as TGTGCCAGCAGTTTAGAGGGGCGGCGGGTTGGGACTGAAGCTTTCTTT. Translated: CASSLEGRRVGTEAFF.

The J gene is TRBJ2-2, the V gene TRBV6-5, with 13 bases lining up with TRBD2. The CDR3 totals 17 residues. From germline, CDR1 is MNHEY and CDR2 SVGAGI. The V and J ends lost 0 bases and 5 bases, in that order; junction bases with no gene match: 3. CDR3 DNA sequence: TGTGCCAGCAGTTACTCGGGGGGACTAGCGGGGACCGGGGAGCTGTTTTTT. Protein sequence: CASSYSGGLAGTGELFF.

The chain uses TRBV29-1 and TRBJ1-2; 8 bases are a match to TRBD1. Losses at the gene ends were 1 base for V and 6 bases for J; bases not matched to a gene: 4. Looked up from germline, CDR1 is SQVTM and CDR2 is ANQGSEA. This CDR3 comprises 13 residues. The CDR3 DNA sequence: TGCAGCGTTGAAGTAGGACAGGGAGATGGCTACACCTTC. Protein: CSVEVGQGDGYTF.